These 14 T cell receptor beta chains originate from one sample sequenced in a study of lymphopenia after photon versus proton radiotherapy. Assay: immunoSEQ multiplex PCR; the TCRdb copy retains only in-frame clones and omits some. The table has around 63,000 clones, around 86% seen once; the top ten hold more than 10%. The specimen was peripheral blood, collected from a patient treated with proton-based radiotherapy. These receptors were taken from a man of 80 years or more with esophageal cancer.

The chain joins TRBV18 to TRBJ2-5, with D possibly TRBD1 on 5 matching bases. The CDR3 is made up of 15 amino acids. Germline V gene sequence: CDR1 KGHSH, CDR2 LQKENI. Trimming left V 5 bases short and J 0 bases short, with 13 bases between. The CDR3 here is CASSKLPGNQETQYF. CDR3 in DNA: TGTGCCAGCTCAAAGCTCCCAGGGAACCAAGAGACCCAGTACTTC.

The V call is TRBV19, the J call TRBJ2-2, with D unresolved. Trimming left V 7 bases short and J 7 bases short, with 13 bases between. The germline gives CDR1 LNHDA, CDR2 SQIVND (reference sequence). CDR3 size: 13 residues. CDR3 sequence (DNA): TGTGCCAGTACCAAAGACACGTACGGGGAGCTGTTTTTT. It codes for CASTKDTYGELFF.

The chain has TRBV27 and TRBJ2-2; D gene ambiguous. The CDR3 runs 13 residues. Germline CDR1 reads MNHEY; CDR2 reads SMNVEV (reference sequence). V was pared by 5 bases and J by 6 bases, with 10 bases between. CDR3 nucleotides: TGTGCCAGCAGTCCTCCTTCCCCCGGGGAGCTGTTTTTT. Translation: CASSPPSPGELFF.

This clone was seen a single time. The genes are TRBV9 and TRBJ2-1; D is unresolved. V lost 4 bases to trimming and J lost 0 bases, with 14 bases between them. Germline V gives CDR1 SGDLS, CDR2 YYNGEE. The CDR3 totals 16 residues. This CDR3 reads CASSPHPLSSYNEQFF. The CDR3 nucleotides are TGTGCCAGCAGCCCACATCCCCTCAGCTCCTACAATGAGCAGTTCTTC. The full variable domain, its missing parts supplied by reference TRBV9 and TRBJ2-1, is DSGVTQTPKHLITATGQRVTLRCSPRSGDLSVYWYQQSLDQGLQFLIQYYNGEERAKGNILERFSAQQFPDLHSELNLSSLELGDSALYFCASSPHPLSSYNEQFFGPGTRLTVL.

V gene TRBV10-3 combines with J gene TRBJ1-3; D is undetermined. V lost 0 bases and J 3 bases, leaving 12 bases between the germline ends. The CDR3 runs 16 residues. Germline CDR1 ENHRY, CDR2 SYGVKD. The CDR3, as DNA: TGTGCCATCAGTGAGTCGACTCGTGGGGTTGGAAACACCATATATTTT. Protein: CAISESTRGVGNTIYF.

The CDR3 DNA sequence: TGTGCCAGCAGCTTAGGGGTTTCACCGAACACTGAAGCTTTCTTT. The encoded protein is CASSLGVSPNTEAFF. V is TRBV7-6 and J is TRBJ1-1; no reliable D call. Germline V lookup: CDR1 SGHVS, CDR2 FNYEAQ. The ends were cut back, 1 base at V and 1 base at J, with 10 bases in the middle. CDR3 length: 15 residues.

As regards this clone: At one end, the junction sequence differs from germline, possibly due to a read error. V is TRBV7-9 and J is TRBJ2-7, with TRBD2 as a possible D gene (6 bases). The CDR3 runs to 14 residues. CDR1 and CDR2 (germline): SEHNR, FQNEAQ (reference sequence). The CDR3 region is CASSLGGTDYGQYF. CDR3 DNA sequence: TGTGCCAGCAGCTTAGGCGGGACGGACTACGGGCAGTACTTC.

V and J are TRBV11-3 and TRBJ1-1; D may be TRBD1 (5 bases). This CDR3 region has 14 residues. The V gene lost 0 bases and the J gene lost 11 bases, with 16 bases spanning the gap. Germline CDR1 reads SGHNT; CDR2 reads YENEEA. CDR3 loop: CASSLDGARTEAFF. The CDR3 nucleotides read TGTGCCAGCAGCTTAGATGGGGCGAGAACGGAGGCTTTCTTT.

The J gene is TRBJ1-5, the V gene TRBV6-5, with D possibly TRBD1 on 6 matching bases. With 6 bases removed from V and 7 bases from J, the gap between germline ends came to 19 bases. This CDR3 is built from 15 residues. Germline CDR1 MNHEY, CDR2 SVGAGI. The CDR3 DNA reads TGTGCCAGCAGCTCTAGGGGGGGGCAACCGCAGCCCCAGCATTTT. Its protein product is CASSSRGGQPQPQHF.

The V gene is TRBV10-3, the J gene TRBJ2-7; TRBD1 or TRBD2 may be the D gene (5 bases each). The length of the CDR3 is 13 residues. Germline V lookup: CDR1 ENHRY, CDR2 SYGVKD. Trimming shortened V by 3 bases and J by 6 bases, and 12 bases separated the two germline ends. The chain's CDR3 is CAISDSRAGEQYF. The CDR3 nucleotides are TGTGCCATCAGTGATTCCAGGGCGGGCGAGCAGTACTTC.

This chain joins TRBV7-8 and TRBJ1-5; D remains ambiguous. The CDR3 runs to 15 residues. The germline V and J ends were trimmed by 5 bases and 0 bases, with 11 bases remaining between them. Germline V CDR1 and CDR2: SGHVS, FQNEAQ. CDR3 protein: CASSPTDYSNQPQHF. DNA of the CDR3: TGTGCCAGCAGCCCTACAGATTATAGCAATCAGCCCCAGCATTTT.

The chain has TRBV7-6 and TRBJ2-3; 13 bases fit TRBD2. The V gene's germline CDR1 is SGHVS and CDR2 FNYEAQ. The CDR3 is 17 amino acids. V shed 4 bases and J 5 bases; nucleotides not matched to a gene: 9. In nucleotides, the CDR3 is TGTGCCAGCAGCTCCATGACTAGCGGGAGGATTGTAGATACGCAGTATTTT. As protein: CASSSMTSGRIVDTQYF.

In this sample, this clone turned up once. This chain connects TRBV7-9 to TRBJ1-4; D gene unclear. Trimming shortened V by 3 bases and J by 0 bases, and 14 bases separated the two germline ends. Germline V gene data show CDR1 as SEHNR and CDR2 as FQNEAQ (reference sequence). The CDR3 runs 17 residues. The CDR3 nucleotides read TGTGCCAGCAGCTTCCTGGCAGACCATTCAACTAATGAAAAACTGTTTTTT. Encoded protein: CASSFLADHSTNEKLFF. The variable domain in full, completed from reference TRBV7-9 and TRBJ1-4, reads DTGVSQNPRHKITKRGQNVTFRCDPISEHNRLYWYRQTLGQGPEFLTYFQNEAQLEKSRLLSDRFSAERPKGSFSTLEIQRTEQGDSAMYLCASSFLADHSTNEKLFFGSGTQLSVL.

The V call is TRBV7-8, the J call TRBJ2-1; D is uncertain. V was cut by 2 bases and J by 14 bases, with 10 bases left in between. Germline V gene sequence: CDR1 SGHVS, CDR2 FQNEAQ. The CDR3 is 11 residues long. CDR3 protein: CASSLNREKFF. Written as DNA, the CDR3 is TGTGCCAGCAGCTTAAACCGCGAGAAGTTCTTC.